This T cell receptor (beta chain) was sequenced for a study of T cells in Graves' hyperthyroidism and ophthalmopathy. Germline CDR1 reads LGHDT; CDR2 reads YNNKEL (reference sequence). V lost 4 bases to trimming and J lost 3 bases, with 13 bases between them. The CDR3 is made up of 14 amino acids. RNA transcripts yielded amplified TCR beta CDR3 regions. The primer set for the first-round RT-PCR of the TCR CDR3 was HTBI. In TCRdb, the multiplex PCR reads were re-called with MiXCR into one record per CDR3 protein. The sample lists about 400,000 distinct CDR3 sequences; about 15% were seen once. In its sample, this clonotype was seen many times.

Sequenced input: blood. The TCR was taken from a woman aged 25 to 39 with Graves' hyperthyroidism. The chain joins TRBV3-1 to TRBJ2-7; D assignment may be TRBD1 or TRBD2 (5 bases each). Here the CDR3 reads CASSPGAYSYEQYF. The CDR3, as DNA: TGTGCCAGCAGCCCCGGGGCCTACAGCTACGAGCAGTACTTC.